The 23 T cell receptor beta chains reported below all come from one sample, sequenced in a study of shared clonotypes between healthy human individuals. Measured with immunoSEQ multiplex PCR; TCRdb has only the in-frame clones, and not every one. The sample contains roughly 320,000 clones, over 75% of which appear only once. Material for sequencing was memory CD8+ T cells sorted from blood. The subset is: CD45RO+ cells pooled with CCR7-negative TemRA cells. The origin of the receptors is a young man in good health.

V and J are TRBV10-1 and TRBJ2-2, with 12 positions matching TRBD2. The CDR3 sequence is 17 residues long. Trimming at V came to 1 base and at J to 7 bases, leaving 7 bases not matched to a gene. Germline V CDR1 and CDR2: WNHNN, SYGVQD (reference sequence). The CDR3 protein is CASSEFRLAGVVGELFF. The DNA of the CDR3 is TGCGCCAGCAGTGAGTTTCGACTAGCGGGAGTTGTCGGGGAGCTGTTTTTT.

The chain employs TRBV28 and TRBJ2-7; TRBD2 matches 8 bases. This CDR3 contains 15 residues. V gave up 6 bases and J gave up 11 bases; unmatched junction bases: 18. Germline V gene lookup returns CDR1 MDHEN and CDR2 SYDVKM. DNA for the CDR3: TGTGCCAGCAGAAGGGAGGGCGGGGGGCCCGCGGAGGAGTACTTC. It specifies CASRREGGGPAEEYF.

The V gene is TRBV7-6, the J gene TRBJ2-7; TRBD1 or TRBD2 may be the D gene (5 bases each). Per germline, CDR1 SGHVS and CDR2 FNYEAQ. The ends were cut back, 5 bases at V and 3 bases at J, with 14 bases in the middle. The CDR3 length is 14 residues. CDR3 sequence reads: CASSGSGARYEQYF. For the CDR3, the DNA is TGTGCCAGCAGCGGTTCCGGGGCCCGCTACGAGCAGTACTTC.

This clone was found many times. The gene calls are TRBV11-2 and TRBJ2-3; TRBD2 matches at 10 bases. The V segment lost 0 bases and the J segment 2 bases; nucleotides outside the gene matches: 11. Germline V CDR1 and CDR2: SGHAT, FQNNGV. The CDR3 has 19 residues. CDR3 coding DNA: TGTGCCAGCAGCTTAGAGGGACTAGCGAGTTCGGTTGACACAGATACGCAGTATTTT. This encodes CASSLEGLASSVDTDTQYF.

This chain links TRBV29-1 with TRBJ2-5; either TRBD1 or TRBD2 may supply D (5 bases each). CDR3 size: 13 residues. V lost 7 bases to trimming and J lost 4 bases, with 16 bases between them. CDR1 and CDR2 (germline): SQVTM, ANQGSEA. The CDR3: CSGGTPWLETQYF. CDR3 nucleotide sequence: TGCAGCGGTGGGACGCCCTGGTTAGAGACCCAGTACTTC.

The V call is TRBV2, the J call TRBJ1-5; D ambiguous. The germline V gene encodes CDR1 SNHLY and CDR2 FYNNEI. Trimming cost V 2 bases and J 1 base, with 12 bases left between them. This CDR3 comprises 16 residues. CDR3 sequence (DNA): TGTGCCAGCAGTGAAATCCGGGCAGCGAGCAATCAGCCCCAGCATTTT. Its protein product is CASSEIRAASNQPQHF.

This chain joins TRBV5-1 and TRBJ1-6; D not certain. Per germline, CDR1 SGHRS and CDR2 YFSETQ. This CDR3 has 16 residues. The germline V and J ends were trimmed by 4 bases and 7 bases, with 18 bases remaining between them. The CDR3 protein is CASSRPSAGKNSPLHF. The CDR3 DNA sequence: TGCGCCAGCAGCCGGCCCAGCGCGGGAAAAAATTCACCCCTCCACTTT.

The rearrangement links TRBV6-5 to TRBJ1-5; the match to TRBD1 covers 7 bases. J gave up 1 base and V 8 bases, and 8 bases lay outside the gene matches. Germline V CDR1 and CDR2: MNHEY, SVGAGI. The CDR3 sequence is 15 residues long. CDR3 loop: CASGANRGSNQPQHF. CDR3 in DNA: TGTGCCAGCGGAGCTAACAGGGGAAGCAATCAGCCCCAGCATTTT.

The chain links TRBV5-1 to TRBJ1-2; D possibly corresponds to TRBD1 (6 bases). Between the trimmed V and J ends, which lost 1 base and 8 bases, there was a span of 15 bases. This CDR3 is built from 14 residues. CDR1 and CDR2 (germline): SGHRS, YFSETQ. As DNA, the CDR3 is TGCGCCAGCAGCTTGCCCGGGACATTGGGAGGCTACACCTTC. This codes for CASSLPGTLGGYTF.

This clone was recorded a few times. V is TRBV12-5 and J is TRBJ2-7, with D unresolved. CDR3 length: 13 residues. The germline gives CDR1 LGHNT, CDR2 FRNRAP. The ends were cut back, 3 bases at V and 1 base at J, with 7 bases in the middle. CDR3 sequence (DNA): TGTGCTAGTGGTTTAGACGGATCCTACGAGCAGTACTTC. This codes for CASGLDGSYEQYF.

The V gene is TRBV25-1, the J gene TRBJ2-7; 7 bases are a match to TRBD1. CDR3 length: 16 amino acids. Trimming at V came to 3 bases and at J to 4 bases, leaving 12 bases not matched to a gene. Looked up from germline, CDR1 is MGHDK and CDR2 is SYGVNS. The CDR3 sequence: CASSDETGWGSYEQYF. Written as DNA, the CDR3 is TGTGCCAGCAGTGATGAGACAGGGTGGGGGTCTTACGAGCAGTACTTC.

This chain uses TRBV6-5 with TRBJ2-7; D might be TRBD2 (6 bases). This CDR3 comprises 16 residues. The V gene lost 4 bases and the J gene lost 1 base, with 17 bases spanning the gap. CDR1 is MNHEY and CDR2 is SVGAGI in the germline V gene. CDR3 DNA: TGTGCCAGCAGTTTGCGGTGGGGGGACGTGTCCTACGAGCAGTACTTC. Protein sequence: CASSLRWGDVSYEQYF.

The sample holds a few counts of this clone. The same CDR3 can be traced to other DNA sequences in this sample. This chain uses TRBV7-9 with TRBJ2-1; possibly TRBD1 for D (5 bases). CDR3 length: 15 amino acids. Germline CDR1 reads SEHNR; CDR2 reads FQNEAQ (reference sequence). V was cut by 3 bases and J by 0 bases, with 9 bases left in between. CDR3 sequence: CASSLAQGSYNEQFF. Here the CDR3 DNA reads TGTGCCAGCAGCTTGGCCCAGGGCTCCTACAATGAGCAGTTCTTC.

The V and J genes are TRBV10-3 and TRBJ2-7, with D tentatively TRBD1 (6 bases). The germline V gene encodes CDR1 ENHRY and CDR2 SYGVKD. The CDR3 is 15 amino acids. With 6 bases removed from V and 2 bases from J, the gap between germline ends came to 17 bases. The CDR3 is CAIRDMDRDTYEQYF. The CDR3 bases are TGTGCCATCAGGGATATGGACAGAGATACCTACGAGCAGTACTTC.

This chain connects TRBV5-1 to TRBJ2-1; TRBD1 aligns across 8 bases. Germline CDR1 is SGHRS and CDR2 is YFSETQ. This CDR3 comprises 15 residues. V dropped 1 base and J dropped 6; count of bases not matched to a gene: 6. The CDR3 DNA sequence: TGCGCCAGCAGCTTGTCACAGGGGGTATTCAATGAGCAGTTCTTC. Translating it yields CASSLSQGVFNEQFF. The whole variable domain, filled in from reference TRBV5-1 and TRBJ2-1, reads KAGVTQTPRYLIKTRGQQVTLSCSPISGHRSVSWYQQTPGQGLQFLFEYFSETQRNKGNFPGRFSGRQFSNSRSEMNVSTLELGDSALYLCASSLSQGVFNEQFFGPGTRLTVL.

The gene calls are TRBV6-5 and TRBJ2-1; 7 bases match TRBD2. This CDR3 has 13 residues. Per germline, CDR1 MNHEY and CDR2 SVGAGI. With 8 bases clipped from V and 3 bases from J, the junction kept 4 bases outside the gene matches. The CDR3 nucleotides read TGTGCCAGCGGGAGGGCCGGCTACAATGAGCAGTTCTTC. Residues: CASGRAGYNEQFF.

This chain links TRBV6-5 with TRBJ2-7; 7 positions agree with TRBD1. CDR1 MNHEY and CDR2 SVGAGI come from the germline V gene. The trim removed 5 bases at V and 3 bases at J, leaving 4 bases unmatched. This CDR3 is 13 amino acids long. The CDR3 loop reads CASSPDRYYEQYF. For the CDR3, the DNA is TGTGCCAGCAGTCCGGACAGGTACTACGAGCAGTACTTC.

This rearrangement joins TRBV7-8 to TRBJ1-1; perhaps TRBD1 as D (5 bases). CDR3 length: 15 amino acids. In germline, CDR1 is SGHVS, CDR2 FQNEAQ. Trimming removed 2 bases from V and 3 bases from J, with 13 bases in between. Written as DNA, the CDR3 is TGTGCCAGCAGCTTACTAGGAGGGGTTGACACTGAAGCTTTCTTT. This encodes CASSLLGGVDTEAFF.

This clone was observed a few times. This rearrangement joins TRBV7-9 to TRBJ2-3; weak D call: TRBD2 (6 bases). V shed 5 bases and J shed 4 bases, with 22 bases lying between them. The CDR3 totals 17 residues. Germline CDR1 SEHNR, CDR2 FQNEAQ (reference sequence). DNA for the CDR3: TGTGCCAGCAGCCCAGGGTCCCTAGCGAGGTTTGCAGATACGCAGTATTTT. It translates to CASSPGSLARFADTQYF.

This chain joins TRBV7-2 and TRBJ2-5; D is uncertain. Germline CDR1 SGHTA, CDR2 FQGNSA. V gave up 1 base and J gave up 3 bases, with 6 bases separating them. This CDR3 region has 13 residues. The CDR3 bases are TGTGCCAGCAGCTTAGGACCTAAAGAGACCCAGTACTTC. It is translated as CASSLGPKETQYF.

The rearrangement uses TRBV5-8 and TRBJ2-2, with no clear D. Germline CDR1 SGHTS, CDR2 YDEGEE. Trimming left V 7 bases short and J 5 bases short, with 9 bases between. CDR3 length: 12 amino acids. The chain's CDR3 is CASPFGTGELFF. In DNA, the CDR3 is TGTGCCAGCCCCTTCGGGACCGGGGAGCTGTTTTTT.

The rearrangement uses TRBV27 and TRBJ2-2, with TRBD2 as a possible D gene (6 bases). CDR3 length: 15 residues. Trimming shortened V by 1 base and J by 7 bases, and 13 bases separated the two germline ends. Germline assignment: CDR1 MNHEY and CDR2 SMNVEV (reference sequence). CDR3 in amino acids: CASSLYSGRNGELFF. The CDR3 region has the DNA TGTGCCAGCAGTTTATACTCAGGGAGGAACGGGGAGCTGTTTTTT.

In this sample, this clone turned up many times. The chain is built from TRBV7-8 and TRBJ2-5; D is undetermined. The CDR3 consists of 14 residues. Germline CDR1 is SGHVS and CDR2 is FQNEAQ. Trimming stripped 3 bases from V and 1 base from J, with 9 bases between. CDR3 sequence reads: CASSFVTPQETQYF. The DNA for the CDR3 is TGTGCCAGCAGCTTTGTGACTCCCCAAGAGACCCAGTACTTC.